The T cell receptor (beta chain) under discussion was sequenced for a study of response to subunit inactivated influenza vaccine. In the case of this clonotype: Its specificity is unknown.

The length of the CDR3 is 19 residues. Trimming took 2 bases from V and 1 from J, leaving 22 bases between them. Germline-derived CDR1 and CDR2 are SGHAT and FQDESV (reference sequence). Study outcomes and limitations: It was the authors' suggestion that each seasonal influenza vaccination recruits few new T cells.

TCRdb ran MiXCR on the RT-PCR reads and lists one entry per CDR3 protein. Here the sample spans over 400,000 distinct CDR3 sequences, about a tenth being singletons. The TCR was taken from a man between 45 and 60 years old who received an inactivated influenza vaccine. The V call is TRBV11-1, the J call TRBJ2-3; a weak D match, TRBD2 (6 bases). The sequencing used PBMCs from blood, collected about 40 days after vaccination. CDR3 amino acids: CASSLKFRDLLLGTDTQYF. CDR3 in DNA: TGTGCCAGCAGCTTAAAGTTTCGGGACTTACTGCTCGGCACAGATACGCAGTATTTT.